This T cell receptor (beta chain) stems from a study of blood T cells in healthy people across ages. There are 14 residues in the CDR3. V lost 2 bases and J lost 5, with 13 bases in between. CDR1 and CDR2 (germline): MNHEY, SVGEGT. Extraction yielded at least 6 micrograms of total RNA per sample. Combining a sample-barcoded 5' primer with a J-beta primer mix, a second PCR ran for 7 to 11 cycles. Every cDNA molecule carried a tag from a template-switch adaptor bearing 12 random nucleotides. TCRdb passed the 5' RACE reads through MiXCR, listing each CDR3 protein once. This sample has about 970,000 distinct CDR3 sequences, with around 54% found just once.

The sequence was obtained from a woman in her sixties or seventies in good health. Input material: blood. The chain carries TRBV6-2 or TRBV6-3 and TRBJ2-7; D remains unclear. The CDR3 coding sequence is TGTGCCAGCAGTTACGTTGTCGGAGTCCACGAGCAGTACTTC. Its translation is CASSYVVGVHEQYF.